This entry concerns a single T cell receptor beta chain. This sample was taken from a study of blood T cell repertoires in COVID-19. As for the study in general: Donors in the United States, Italy and Spain gave samples during acute or convalescent COVID-19. PBMCs, B-cell-depleted T cells, or T cells were the source of the cDNA or gDNA that made up the material.

In the authors' workflow: Quantification of nucleated cells was approximated via reference gene primer amplification. TCRdb's copy holds only in-frame clones and misses some; the assay was immunoSEQ multiplex PCR. Clonal size and the V and J genes are those of that table, whereas D and trimming came from the DNA. The data hold under 200,000 clones, with about 80% observed a single time. V was clipped by 6 bases and J by 7 bases; unmatched bases: 13. Per the germline V gene, CDR1 is SNHLY and CDR2 is FYNNEI. This CDR3 has 16 amino acids. The clonotype was recovered from a man between 65 and 79 years old who had recovered from COVID-19. Material for sequencing was peripheral blood. The chain couples TRBV2 to TRBJ1-5; 9 nucleotides line up with TRBD1. The CDR3 bases are TGTGCCAGCAGCATGACCGGGACAGGGAGGAGCCAGCCCCAGCATTTT. This encodes CASSMTGTGRSQPQHF.